The 14 T cell receptor beta chains below come from one sample, sequenced in a study of cytomegalovirus exposure and HLA in healthy donors. Data came from immunoSEQ multiplex PCR; TCRdb stores just in-frame clones and leaves some out. The sample holds about 88,000 clones, around 82% seen once. The material sequenced was PBMCs. The receptors stem from a woman aged 18-29 years in good health and CMV-seropositive.

V is TRBV20-1 and J is TRBJ2-5; D is undetermined. The CDR3 spans 10 residues. Per germline, CDR1 DFQATT and CDR2 SNEGSKA (reference sequence). V dropped 5 bases and J dropped 4 bases, with 5 bases sitting between them. Here the CDR3 DNA reads TGCAGTGCTCCCCGAGAGACCCAGTACTTC. Its translation: CSAPRETQYF.

V and J are TRBV29-1 and TRBJ2-2, with 8 bases that match TRBD1. CDR1 and CDR2 (germline): SQVTM, ANQGSEA. V shed 4 bases and J 3 bases; nucleotides not matched to a gene: 1. This CDR3 region has 13 residues. CDR3 protein: CSVGTGYTGELFF. DNA of the CDR3: TGCAGCGTTGGGACAGGGTACACCGGGGAGCTGTTTTTT.

The chain combines TRBV7-2 with TRBJ1-2; D is ambiguous. Germline V gene data show CDR1 as SGHTA and CDR2 as FQGNSA. V lost 3 bases and J lost 2, with 7 bases in between. This CDR3 is 13 amino acids long. The CDR3 nucleotides are TGTGCCAGCAGCTTTACACAAAACTATGGCTACACCTTC. Translating gives CASSFTQNYGYTF.

The chain uses TRBV19 and TRBJ2-5; 7 bases agree with TRBD2. The CDR3 is made up of 15 amino acids. The J segment lost 2 bases and the V segment lost 3 bases, leaving 6 bases of the junction unmatched. The V gene's germline CDR1 is LNHDA and CDR2 SQIVND (reference sequence). The CDR3 DNA reads as TGTGCCAGTAGTATTTACCAGCGGGGACAAGAGACCCAGTACTTC. This translates into CASSIYQRGQETQYF.

The chain carries TRBV5-5 and TRBJ2-7; no clear D. The CDR3 is 14 residues long. CDR1 SGHKS and CDR2 YYEKEE come from the germline V gene (reference sequence). Trimming removed 0 bases at V and 0 bases at J, with 7 bases between. DNA for the CDR3: TGTGCCAGCAGCTTGGCCCCCTCCTCCTACGAGCAGTACTTC. This encodes CASSLAPSSYEQYF.

This clone has more than one count but fewer than ten. The chain links TRBV2 to TRBJ1-2; D not resolved. V lost 4 bases to trimming and J lost 4 bases, with 16 bases between them. CDR1 is SNHLY, CDR2 FYNNEI, per germline. CDR3 length: 15 amino acids. CDR3 amino acids: CASSVTRGTGYGYTF. The DNA of the CDR3 is TGTGCCAGCAGTGTCACCCGGGGAACGGGCTATGGCTACACCTTC.

V and J are TRBV28 and TRBJ1-6; TRBD1 matches at 9 bases. This CDR3 has 16 residues. V lost 5 bases to trimming and J lost 4 bases; unmatched junction nucleotides: 6. Germline lookup yields CDR1 MDHEN and CDR2 SYDVKM. CDR3: CASSQDRGHYNSPLHF. The CDR3, as DNA: TGTGCCAGCAGTCAGGACAGGGGTCATTATAATTCACCCCTCCACTTT.

The V and J genes are TRBV6-1 and TRBJ2-4, with a tentative D call TRBD2 (5 bases). The CDR3 spans 12 residues. Germline CDR1 is MNHNS and CDR2 is SASEGT. Trimming left V 4 bases short and J 15 bases short, with 16 bases between. CDR3 nucleotides: TGTGCCAGCAGTGTCGGCCGGGAATTACCGTACTTC. Protein product: CASSVGRELPYF.

This chain connects TRBV5-1 to TRBJ1-1; no clear D. This CDR3 is 17 amino acids long. Germline V CDR1 and CDR2: SGHRS, YFSETQ. The germline V and J ends were trimmed by 4 bases and 1 base, with 20 bases remaining between them. The CDR3 bases are TGCGCCAGCAGCACCGGGAATACGGGTTTGGCGAACACTGAAGCTTTCTTT. Its protein product is CASSTGNTGLANTEAFF.

The chain has TRBV4-2 and TRBJ2-7; TRBD1 agrees at 10 bases. The CDR3 is 15 amino acids. Germline assignment: CDR1 LGHNA and CDR2 YNFKEQ. J gave up 3 bases and V 0 bases, and 2 bases lay outside the gene matches. CDR3 nucleotide sequence: TGTGCCAGCAGCCAAGAAAGGACAGGGGGCTACGAGCAGTACTTC. It encodes CASSQERTGGYEQYF.

The V call is TRBV9, the J call TRBJ2-3, with TRBD1 as a possible D gene (5 bases). Trimming took off 0 bases at V and 6 bases at J, with 5 bases between the two ends. The CDR3 extends over 12 amino acids. The germline V gene has CDR1 SGDLS and CDR2 YYNGEE. The DNA for the CDR3 is TGTGCCAGCAGCGTAGACAGGGATACGCAGTATTTT. This encodes CASSVDRDTQYF.

The chain is built from TRBV4-1 and TRBJ2-5, with D possibly TRBD1 on 5 matching bases. This CDR3 region has 15 residues. CDR1 MGHRA and CDR2 YSYEKL come from the germline V gene. V was pared by 0 bases and J by 5 bases, with 13 bases between. CDR3: CASSQDRTTPETQYF. CDR3 bases: TGCGCCAGCAGCCAAGATCGGACAACTCCCGAGACCCAGTACTTC.

For this clone: The final CDR3 position lacks the conserved phenylalanine or tryptophan, pointing to a likely read error. The chain combines TRBV5-1 with TRBJ1-1; 7 nucleotides line up with TRBD1. V shed 5 bases and J 4 bases; nucleotides not matched to a gene: 11. CDR3 length: 15 residues. CDR1 and CDR2 from the germline V gene are SGHRS and YFSETQ. The CDR3 nucleotides read TGCGCCAGCAGAGGTACAGGGGCGGAGGGCACTGAAGCTTTCTCT. The encoded protein is CASRGTGAEGTEAFS.

The gene calls are TRBV7-6 and TRBJ2-2; 8 nucleotides align to TRBD2. The CDR3 is 17 amino acids. V lost 1 base, J lost 3 bases, and 7 bases stayed unmatched. In germline, CDR1 is SGHVS, CDR2 FNYEAQ. CDR3 in DNA: TGTGCCAGCAGCTTAGTGGGCGGGGGGCACGACACCGGGGAGCTGTTTTTT. Residues: CASSLVGGGHDTGELFF.